What follows are 20 T cell receptor beta chains derived from one specimen sequenced in a study of T cells after yellow fever vaccination. In TCRdb, the 5' RACE reads were re-called with MiXCR into one record per CDR3 protein. The table includes about 160,000 distinct CDR3 sequences, less than 9% detected once. Material: CD4+ T cells sorted from PBMCs, obtained less than 6 days after the first yellow fever vaccination. These receptors all come from a man between 18 and 35 years old who received the YFV17D yellow fever vaccine.

In this sample, this clonotype turned up many times. The CDR3 DNA reads as TGCGCCAGCAGCTTGGCCGCTTTTGCGTCAGGGCCAGAGTATGGCTACACCTTC. This gives the protein CASSLAAFASGPEYGYTF. V usage is TRBV5-1 and J usage is TRBJ1-2; D might be TRBD1 (5 bases). The ends were cut back, 0 bases at V and 5 bases at J, with 23 bases in the middle. This CDR3 comprises 18 residues. Germline V gives CDR1 SGHRS, CDR2 YFSETQ. Based on the CDR3 plus reference TRBV5-1 and TRBJ1-2, the full variable domain is KAGVTQTPRYLIKTRGQQVTLSCSPISGHRSVSWYQQTPGQGLQFLFEYFSETQRNKGNFPGRFSGRQFSNSRSEMNVSTLELGDSALYLCASSLAAFASGPEYGYTFGSGTRLTVV.

In its sample, this clonotype was seen a few times. V and J are TRBV6-2 or TRBV6-3 and TRBJ1-6; D is unclear. With 5 bases removed from V and 0 bases from J, the gap between germline ends came to 11 bases. Germline V gene data show CDR1 as MNHEY and CDR2 as SVGEGT. The CDR3 has 16 amino acids. The CDR3: CASSDGRSSYNSPLHF. The CDR3 DNA reads TGTGCCAGCAGTGACGGACGAAGCTCCTATAATTCACCCCTCCACTTT.

This clonotype occurred many times. This sequence joins TRBV4-2 and TRBJ2-1, with 12 bases that match TRBD2. This CDR3 has 17 residues. Germline trimming cut 0 bases from V and 7 bases from J; bases unmatched to any gene: 7. Per germline, CDR1 LGHNA and CDR2 YNFKEQ. CDR3 sequence reads: CASSQDPSGGARNEQFF. The CDR3 coding sequence is TGTGCCAGCAGCCAAGATCCTAGCGGGGGGGCCAGGAATGAGCAGTTCTTC.

This clonotype appeared many times. The V gene is TRBV7-2, the J gene TRBJ1-1; D is unclear. This CDR3 contains 14 residues. From germline, CDR1 is SGHTA and CDR2 FQGNSA. With 3 bases removed from V and 4 bases from J, the gap between germline ends came to 12 bases. The CDR3 loop is CASSFGPGGTEAFF. In DNA, the CDR3 is TGTGCCAGCAGCTTCGGGCCTGGAGGCACTGAAGCTTTCTTT. Drawing the rest from reference TRBV7-2 and TRBJ1-1, the complete variable domain is GAGVSQSPSNKVTEKGKDVELRCDPISGHTALYWYRQSLGQGLEFLIYFQGNSAPDKSGLPSDRFSAERTGGSVSTLTIQRTQQEDSAVYLCASSFGPGGTEAFFGQGTRLTVV.

The chain links TRBV5-1 to TRBJ1-2; the match to TRBD1 covers 8 bases. The germline V gene encodes CDR1 SGHRS and CDR2 YFSETQ. This CDR3 has 13 amino acids. Trimming cost V 0 bases and J 8 bases; bases outside gene matches: 3. The CDR3 reads CASSLGDRGGYTF. DNA of the CDR3: TGCGCCAGCAGCTTGGGAGACAGGGGCGGCTACACCTTC.

This clonotype turned up a few times. The chain carries TRBV6-5 and TRBJ1-5; D unresolved. CDR1 and CDR2 (germline): MNHEY, SVGAGI. V dropped 0 bases and J dropped 6 bases, with 9 bases sitting between them. The CDR3 extends over 14 amino acids. This CDR3 reads CASSYSPVGQPQHF. The CDR3 nucleotides are TGTGCCAGCAGTTACTCCCCTGTCGGTCAGCCCCAGCATTTT.

This chain joins TRBV10-3 and TRBJ1-1; D might be TRBD1 (6 bases). Trimming stripped 8 bases from V and 8 bases from J, with 12 bases between. The CDR3 length is 11 residues. Per germline, CDR1 ENHRY and CDR2 SYGVKD. CDR3 DNA: TGTGCCATCCGAGGACAGTCGGAAGCTTTCTTT. Translated: CAIRGQSEAFF.

V gene TRBV3-1 combines with J gene TRBJ2-2; weak D call: TRBD1 (5 bases). V was clipped by 1 base and J by 7 bases, with 10 bases between them. In germline, CDR1 is LGHDT, CDR2 YNNKEL (reference sequence). The CDR3 is 14 amino acids. Here the CDR3 reads CASSQGYRSGELFF. The CDR3 region has the DNA TGTGCCAGCAGCCAAGGTTACAGGAGCGGGGAGCTGTTTTTT.

This clonotype appeared many times. This chain joins TRBV5-1 and TRBJ2-1; TRBD2 matches at 8 bases. The germline CDR1 and CDR2 sequences are SGHRS and YFSETQ. The CDR3 is 15 residues long. The trim removed 6 bases at V and 7 bases at J, leaving 12 bases unmatched. CDR3 coding DNA: TGCGCCAGCACCCCCTTATCGCGGGGGGCTAATGAGCAGTTCTTC. It translates to CASTPLSRGANEQFF.

The sample holds a few counts of this clonotype. This chain joins TRBV7-2 and TRBJ2-1; D not resolved. Per the germline V gene, CDR1 is SGHTA and CDR2 is FQGNSA. The length of the CDR3 is 15 residues. V was trimmed by 0 bases and J by 6 bases, leaving 12 bases between them. This chain's CDR3 is CASSLAFVESNEQFF. The CDR3 region has the DNA TGTGCCAGCAGCTTAGCGTTTGTGGAATCCAATGAGCAGTTCTTC.

This clonotype was counted ten times or more. The genes are TRBV6-5 and TRBJ1-4; the D is unclear. This CDR3 spans 16 amino acids. The germline V gene encodes CDR1 MNHEY and CDR2 SVGAGI. The V gene lost 7 bases and the J gene lost 5 bases, with 20 bases spanning the gap. The CDR3 loop is CASNSNSRIMNEKLFF. CDR3 nucleotide sequence: TGTGCCAGCAATTCAAATTCGCGGATAATGAATGAAAAACTGTTTTTT.

This clonotype was detected ten times or more. This rearrangement joins TRBV20-1 to TRBJ2-3; a possible D gene is TRBD2 (5 bases). Trimming pared 6 bases from V and 0 bases from J, leaving 16 bases between. CDR1 and CDR2 from the germline V gene are DFQATT and SNEGSKA (reference sequence). The CDR3 runs to 15 residues. The CDR3 here is CSAQRTLSSTDTQYF. CDR3 sequence (DNA): TGCAGTGCCCAGCGGACTTTATCTAGCACAGATACGCAGTATTTT.

The chain employs TRBV7-2 and TRBJ2-6; no reliable D call. The CDR3 runs to 16 residues. The V gene's germline CDR1 is SGHTA and CDR2 FQGNSA. The V end was cut by 4 bases, the J end by 1 base, with 11 bases between. The CDR3 DNA reads as TGTGCCAGCAGCTCAGATAGGGAATCTGGGGCCAACGTCCTGACTTTC. Translation gives CASSSDRESGANVLTF.

This clonotype was counted only a few times. The chain recombines TRBV4-2 with TRBJ1-1; 12 bases agree with TRBD1. Germline V gene data show CDR1 as LGHNA and CDR2 as YNFKEQ. With 0 bases clipped from V and 7 bases from J, the junction kept 9 bases outside the gene matches. There are 17 residues in the CDR3. The CDR3 reads CASSQDTRGTGGGEAFF. CDR3 bases: TGTGCCAGCAGCCAAGATACGAGGGGGACAGGGGGCGGTGAAGCTTTCTTT.

V and J are TRBV5-1 and TRBJ2-3, with TRBD2 matching 11 bases. V dropped 0 bases and J dropped 4; count of bases not matched to a gene: 7. CDR1 is SGHRS and CDR2 is YFSETQ in the germline V gene. This CDR3 contains 17 residues. CDR3 nucleotides: TGCGCCAGCAGCTTGGCCTCCCTAGCGGGGGGCCCAGATACGCAGTATTTT. Translating gives CASSLASLAGGPDTQYF. Looking up the rest from reference TRBV5-1 and TRBJ2-3 gives the full variable domain: KAGVTQTPRYLIKTRGQQVTLSCSPISGHRSVSWYQQTPGQGLQFLFEYFSETQRNKGNFPGRFSGRQFSNSRSEMNVSTLELGDSALYLCASSLASLAGGPDTQYFGPGTRLTVL.

As to this clonotype: This may be a read error: a much more frequent sequence differs by one nucleotide. No DNA is shown, since the ends of the CDR3 on it are uncertain; the CDR3 is the one TCRdb lists. The J gene is TRBJ2-5, the V gene TRBV5-1. The germline V gene encodes CDR1 SGHRS and CDR2 YFSETQ. The CDR3 is 16 amino acids in total, end residues counted. CDR3 in amino acids: CVSSRSSTSGKETQYF.

V gene TRBV24-1 combines with J gene TRBJ2-1; D unresolved. Looked up from germline, CDR1 is KGHDR and CDR2 is SFDVKD. This CDR3 has 13 amino acids. V shed 4 bases and J shed 4 bases, with 7 bases lying between them. The CDR3 loop reads CATSDWTYNEQFF. Written as DNA, the CDR3 is TGTGCCACCAGTGACTGGACGTACAATGAGCAGTTCTTC.

Comments on this clonotype: A much larger clone sits a single nucleotide away, making a read error possible. CDR3 region: CASNLWDEKLFF. DNA for the CDR3: TGTGCCAGCAACCTGTGGGATGAAAAACTGTTTTTT. The chain links TRBV5-6 to TRBJ1-4; D remains ambiguous. The ends were cut back, 6 bases at V and 6 bases at J, with 9 bases in the middle. This CDR3 is 12 amino acids long. From germline, CDR1 is SGHDT and CDR2 YYEEEE. The variable domain in full, completed from reference TRBV5-6 and TRBJ1-4, reads DAGVTQSPTHLIKTRGQQVTLRCSPKSGHDTVSWYQQALGQGPQFIFQYYEEEERQRGNFPDRFSGHQFPNYSSELNVNALLLGDSALYLCASNLWDEKLFFGSGTQLSVL.

This clonotype was counted at least ten times. This CDR3 is CASSPWKSSTDTQYF. CDR3 nucleotides: TGTGCCAGCAGCCCGTGGAAATCTAGCACAGATACGCAGTATTTT. V and J are TRBV7-2 and TRBJ2-3; D is undetermined. The CDR3 is 15 residues long. CDR1 is SGHTA and CDR2 is FQGNSA in the germline V gene. Deletions cut 5 bases from V and 0 bases from J, with 12 bases between.

This chain connects TRBV12-3 or TRBV12-4 to TRBJ2-5; D remains unclear. Trimming pared 2 bases from V and 7 bases from J, leaving 11 bases between. The CDR3 has 13 amino acids. CDR3 protein: CASSLLAPGTQYF. The CDR3 DNA is TGTGCCAGCAGTTTATTAGCCCCGGGGACCCAGTACTTC.